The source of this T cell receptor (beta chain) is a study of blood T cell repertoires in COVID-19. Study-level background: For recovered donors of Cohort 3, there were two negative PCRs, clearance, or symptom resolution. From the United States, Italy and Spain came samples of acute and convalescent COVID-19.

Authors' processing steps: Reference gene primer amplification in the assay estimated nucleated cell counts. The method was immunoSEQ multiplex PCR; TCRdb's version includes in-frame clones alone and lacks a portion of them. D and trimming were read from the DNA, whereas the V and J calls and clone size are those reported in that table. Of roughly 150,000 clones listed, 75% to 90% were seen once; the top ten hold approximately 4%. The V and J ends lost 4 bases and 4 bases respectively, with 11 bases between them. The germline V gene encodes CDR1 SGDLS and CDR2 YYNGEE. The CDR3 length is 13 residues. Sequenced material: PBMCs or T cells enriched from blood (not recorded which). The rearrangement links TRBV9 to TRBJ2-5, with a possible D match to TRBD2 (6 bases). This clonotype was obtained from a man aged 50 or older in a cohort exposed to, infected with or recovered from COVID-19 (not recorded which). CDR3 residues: CASSTLSGETQYF. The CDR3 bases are TGTGCCAGCAGCACCCTTAGCGGAGAGACCCAGTACTTC.